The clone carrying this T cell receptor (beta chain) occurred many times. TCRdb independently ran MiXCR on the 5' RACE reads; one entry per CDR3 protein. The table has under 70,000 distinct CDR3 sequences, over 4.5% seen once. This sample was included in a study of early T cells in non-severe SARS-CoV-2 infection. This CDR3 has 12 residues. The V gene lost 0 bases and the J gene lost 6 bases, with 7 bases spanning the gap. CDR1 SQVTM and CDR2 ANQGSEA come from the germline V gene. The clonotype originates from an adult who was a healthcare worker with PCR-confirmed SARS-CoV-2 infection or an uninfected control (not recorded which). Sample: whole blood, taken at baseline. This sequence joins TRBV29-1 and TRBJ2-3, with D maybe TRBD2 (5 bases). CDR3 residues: CSVEDPGDTQYF. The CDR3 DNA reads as TGCAGCGTTGAAGATCCGGGGGATACGCAGTATTTT.